Below, 12 T cell receptor beta chains from the same sample are listed, as sequenced in a study of CD8 T cells in Susac syndrome. Reverse transcription of roughly 0.5 to 1 ug RNA was performed with random hexamers. Via MiXCR, TCRdb re-called the immunoSEQ multiplex PCR reads, giving one row per CDR3 protein. The table lists around 170,000 distinct CDR3 sequences, approximately 95% of them singletons. Sequences were obtained from CD8+ T cells from PBMCs. Receptor source: a human donor with Susac syndrome.

This chain uses TRBV5-1 with TRBJ2-1; D is undetermined. Germline-derived CDR1 and CDR2 are SGHRS and YFSETQ. The CDR3 has 12 residues. V lost 4 bases to trimming and J lost 10 bases, with 12 bases between them. The CDR3 region is CASSAGEQEQFF. The CDR3 DNA follows: TGCGCCAGCAGCGCAGGAGAGCAAGAGCAGTTCTTC. The variable domain in full, with the rest retrieved from reference TRBV5-1 and TRBJ2-1, is KAGVTQTPRYLIKTRGQQVTLSCSPISGHRSVSWYQQTPGQGLQFLFEYFSETQRNKGNFPGRFSGRQFSNSRSEMNVSTLELGDSALYLCASSAGEQEQFFGPGTRLTVL.

V usage is TRBV20-1 and J usage is TRBJ1-3; 11 positions agree with TRBD1. Per germline, CDR1 DFQATT and CDR2 SNEGSKA (reference sequence). Germline trimming cut 1 base from V and 2 bases from J; bases unmatched to any gene: 13. This CDR3 comprises 19 residues. As DNA, the CDR3 is TGCAGTGCTAGAGCGTCAGTGATTGGACAGGGGGCAACTGGAAACACCATATATTTT. Translated: CSARASVIGQGATGNTIYF.

The rearrangement links TRBV11-2 to TRBJ1-1, with D hard to call. The CDR3 loop spans 11 amino acids. Looked up from germline, CDR1 is SGHAT and CDR2 is FQNNGV. Trimming pared 5 bases from V and 6 bases from J, leaving 7 bases between. The CDR3 loop reads CASSAIAEAFF. The CDR3 nucleotides are TGTGCCAGCAGCGCGATTGCTGAAGCTTTCTTT.

CDR3 in DNA: TGTGCCACAGGACAGGGGACGGTATTGGAGACCCAGTACTTC. It encodes CATGQGTVLETQYF. The genes are TRBV2 and TRBJ2-5; 9 positions agree with TRBD1. After removal of 10 bases from V and 5 bases from J, the junction contained 11 bases not matched to a gene. CDR3 length: 14 amino acids. Looked up from germline, CDR1 is SNHLY and CDR2 is FYNNEI.

The J gene is TRBJ2-1, the V gene TRBV5-4, with D uncertain. V was cut by 3 bases and J by 7 bases, with 11 bases left in between. Germline CDR1 and CDR2: SGHNT and YYREEE (reference sequence). This CDR3 region has 13 residues. Here the CDR3 DNA reads TGTGCCAGCAGCTCATCCGGATGGAATGAGCAGTTCTTC. This encodes CASSSSGWNEQFF.

The chain combines TRBV2 with TRBJ2-1; unclear D gene. CDR3 length: 14 amino acids. Deletions cut 7 bases from V and 0 bases from J, with 10 bases between. In germline, CDR1 is SNHLY, CDR2 FYNNEI. The CDR3 protein is CASTARNSYNEQFF. CDR3 DNA: TGTGCCAGCACGGCTCGGAACTCCTACAATGAGCAGTTCTTC.

The chain couples TRBV6-5 to TRBJ2-1; 10 bases line up with TRBD1. The J segment lost 4 bases and the V segment lost 2 bases, leaving 2 bases of the junction unmatched. Germline-derived CDR1 and CDR2 are MNHEY and SVGAGI. The CDR3 consists of 15 residues. Here the CDR3 DNA reads TGTGCCAGCAGTTACGGACAGGGGGGGTACAATGAGCAGTTCTTC. It codes for CASSYGQGGYNEQFF.

V usage is TRBV3-1 and J usage is TRBJ2-1; 8 positions agree with TRBD1. V trimming: 0 bases; J trimming: 9 bases; junction bases outside the gene matches: 13. Germline V gives CDR1 LGHDT, CDR2 YNNKEL (reference sequence). This CDR3 contains 17 residues. Here the CDR3 DNA reads TGTGCCAGCAGCCAAGACCCGACAGGGGTCCGCGGTACTGAGCAGTTCTTC. As protein: CASSQDPTGVRGTEQFF.

This clonotype has only one observation. The rearrangement joins TRBV20-1 to TRBJ1-2, with TRBD1 as a possible D gene (6 bases). The CDR3 is 12 amino acids. Germline CDR1 is DFQATT and CDR2 is SNEGSKA (reference sequence). Deletions cut 5 bases from V and 4 bases from J, with 11 bases between. CDR3 residues: CSAQQGIYGYTF. For the CDR3, the DNA is TGCAGTGCTCAGCAGGGGATCTATGGCTACACCTTC.

The chain links TRBV7-2 to TRBJ2-7; D gene uncertain. V lost 3 bases and J lost 9, with 12 bases in between. CDR3 size: 12 residues. Germline V gives CDR1 SGHTA, CDR2 FQGNSA. The DNA for the CDR3 is TGTGCCAGCAGCTTGGCCGACACCCTGCAGTACTTC. Protein: CASSLADTLQYF.

The chain has TRBV19 and TRBJ2-5; D not resolved. V was shortened by 1 base and J by 2 bases, with 5 bases between the two germline ends. The CDR3 has 13 residues. Germline V CDR1 and CDR2: LNHDA, SQIVND (reference sequence). The CDR3 is CASSIALQETQYF. The DNA of the CDR3 is TGTGCCAGTAGTATAGCTCTTCAAGAGACCCAGTACTTC.

CDR3 sequence (DNA): TGCGCCAGCAGCCGGGCCCTTGGTTTCTATGAGCAGTTCTTC. Translating gives CASSRALGFYEQFF. The chain is built from TRBV4-1 and TRBJ2-1, with D uncertain. Germline CDR1 and CDR2: MGHRA and YSYEKL. The CDR3 sequence is 14 residues long. The V end was cut by 4 bases, the J end by 8 bases, with 15 bases between.